Each of the 24 T cell receptor beta chains below was sequenced from the same sample in a study of OX40 agonist ivuxolimab in advanced cancers. Here immunoSEQ multiplex PCR was the method, and the copy in TCRdb shows in-frame clones only, minus some. The sample includes about 32,000 clones, roughly 89% of them seen just once. The source was CD4+ or CD8+ T cells sorted from blood, collected in a trial of the OX40 agonist ivuxolimab. Receptor source: an adult with an advanced solid tumor such as melanoma, head and neck, liver or kidney cancer.

This clone has just one count. This chain uses TRBV30 with TRBJ1-2; D ambiguous. The CDR3 has 14 amino acids. The ends were cut back, 4 bases at V and 4 bases at J, with 16 bases in the middle. Per the germline V gene, CDR1 is GTSNPN and CDR2 is SVGIG (reference sequence). DNA of the CDR3: TGTGCCTGGACCCCCGGAGGAATAGCCTATGGCTACACCTTC. Amino acid sequence: CAWTPGGIAYGYTF. The full variable domain, in which reference TRBV30 and TRBJ1-2 provide the parts outside the CDR3, is SQTIHQWPATLVQPVGSPLSLECTVEGTSNPNLYWYRQAAGRGLQLLFYSVGIGQISSEVPQNLSASRPQDRQFILSSKKLLLSDSGFYLCAWTPGGIAYGYTFGSGTRLTVV.

The J gene is TRBJ2-1, the V gene TRBV10-3, with 10 bases lining up with TRBD2. With V trimmed by 8 bases and J by 0 bases, 16 bases remained unmatched. CDR1 is ENHRY, CDR2 SYGVKD, per germline. This CDR3 contains 19 residues. This CDR3 reads CAIGKTWTSGPSSYNEQFF. The CDR3 bases are TGTGCCATCGGGAAAACCTGGACTAGCGGTCCTAGCTCCTACAATGAGCAGTTCTTC.

This clone was picked up one time. The chain carries TRBV20-1 and TRBJ2-7, with D possibly being TRBD2 (5 bases). V lost 8 bases and J 8 bases, leaving 10 bases between the germline ends. Germline loops: CDR1 DFQATT, CDR2 SNEGSKA (reference sequence). The CDR3 has 9 amino acids. The CDR3 sequence: CSPDGKQYF. The CDR3 DNA sequence: TGCAGTCCAGACGGGAAGCAGTACTTC.

This clone has just one count. The chain recombines TRBV7-2 with TRBJ2-7, with 9 nucleotides matching TRBD1. The germline CDR1 and CDR2 sequences are SGHTA and FQGNSA. Germline trimming cut 6 bases from V and 2 bases from J; bases unmatched to any gene: 8. The CDR3 sequence is 15 residues long. Here the CDR3 reads CASRPGTGRPYEQYF. Here the CDR3 DNA reads TGTGCCAGCAGGCCAGGGACAGGGAGACCCTACGAGCAGTACTTC.

This rearrangement joins TRBV9 to TRBJ2-1; 11 nucleotides match TRBD2. The junction had 6 bases not matched to a gene; V was cut back by 0 bases and J by 7 bases. CDR1 SGDLS and CDR2 YYNGEE come from the germline V gene. CDR3 length equals 16 residues. The CDR3 DNA reads TGTGCCAGCAGCGTAGCTACTAGCGGGAGAGGAAATGAGCAGTTCTTC. Translated: CASSVATSGRGNEQFF. Combining the CDR3 with reference TRBV9 and TRBJ2-1 gives the whole variable domain DSGVTQTPKHLITATGQRVTLRCSPRSGDLSVYWYQQSLDQGLQFLIQYYNGEERAKGNILERFSAQQFPDLHSELNLSSLELGDSALYFCASSVATSGRGNEQFFGPGTRLTVL.

The V gene is TRBV5-5, the J gene TRBJ2-1; 9 bases match TRBD1. Germline CDR1 reads SGHKS; CDR2 reads YYEKEE (reference sequence). V dropped 5 bases and J dropped 3; count of bases not matched to a gene: 6. The CDR3 has 15 residues. CDR3 coding DNA: TGTGCCAGCAGGCGAACGGGACAGGGCTACAATGAGCAGTTCTTC. Translated: CASRRTGQGYNEQFF.

The chain links TRBV4-3 to TRBJ1-1; D is possibly TRBD1 (6 bases). V was shortened by 3 bases and J by 1 base, with 24 bases between the two germline ends. CDR3 size: 19 residues. CDR1 is LGHNA, CDR2 YSLEER, per germline. The CDR3 sequence is CASSQMIPLPGRGNTEAFF. As DNA, the CDR3 is TGCGCCAGCAGCCAGATGATACCTCTACCGGGCAGGGGGAACACTGAAGCTTTCTTT.

The chain employs TRBV27 and TRBJ2-3; TRBD1 agrees at 8 bases. The V gene end was trimmed by 7 bases and the J gene end by 6 bases; junction bases not matched to a gene: 9. CDR3 length equals 14 residues. Germline CDR1 reads MNHEY; CDR2 reads SMNVEV (reference sequence). CDR3 loop: CASTRQGAVDTQYF. CDR3 nucleotides: TGTGCCAGCACTCGGCAGGGGGCGGTTGATACGCAGTATTTT.

This clone has just a few counts. The V call is TRBV7-9, the J call TRBJ2-7; D uncertain. Germline CDR1 and CDR2: SEHNR and FQNEAQ (reference sequence). The CDR3 covers 14 residues. With 3 bases removed from V and 6 bases from J, the gap between germline ends came to 15 bases. DNA of the CDR3: TGTGCCAGCAGCTTGGTAGAACGTCCTGGCGAGCAGTACTTC. Its translation: CASSLVERPGEQYF.

This clone was counted a few times. DNA of the CDR3: TGCAGCGTTGAAACCTGGGAGGGGGGCAATGAGCAGTTCTTC. This codes for CSVETWEGGNEQFF. The chain employs TRBV29-1 and TRBJ2-1, with a tentative D call TRBD2 (7 bases). CDR3 length equals 14 residues. V lost 2 bases to trimming and J lost 6 bases, with 14 bases between them. Germline V gives CDR1 SQVTM, CDR2 ANQGSEA.

The rearrangement links TRBV21-1 to TRBJ1-5; the table's D call, TRBD1, was not checked against the DNA. TRBV21-1 is reported as a pseudogene. This CDR3 is 14 amino acids long. CDR3 nucleotides: TGTGCCAGCGGGTGGGACACAAGCAATCAGCCCCAGCATTTT. Its protein product is CASGWDTSNQPQHF.

The CDR3 protein is CASSSLAGALDEQFF. CDR3 nucleotide sequence: TGTGCCAGCAGCAGCCTAGCGGGGGCCCTAGATGAGCAGTTCTTC. The chain combines TRBV7-3 with TRBJ2-1; TRBD2 agrees at 10 bases. The CDR3 is made up of 15 amino acids. Germline V CDR1 and CDR2: SGHTA, FQGTGA. With 5 bases clipped from V and 8 bases from J, the junction kept 9 bases outside the gene matches.

The chain has TRBV4-1 and TRBJ1-2; D is perhaps TRBD1 (5 bases). The CDR3 runs 15 residues. Trimming took 0 bases from V and 6 from J, leaving 14 bases between them. Germline V gene lookup returns CDR1 MGHRA and CDR2 YSYEKL. The CDR3 spells CASSQDPGHPDGYTF. The DNA of the CDR3 is TGCGCCAGCAGCCAAGATCCTGGACACCCGGATGGCTACACCTTC.

The chain recombines TRBV6-4 with TRBJ2-1; tentative D call: TRBD1 (6 bases). CDR1 and CDR2 (germline): MRHNA, SNTAGT. V was pared by 6 bases and J by 10 bases, with 10 bases between. The CDR3 consists of 11 residues. The CDR3 DNA reads as TGTGCCAGCAGCGCCGGGACAGAGCAGTTCTTC. Protein sequence: CASSAGTEQFF.

The chain recombines TRBV10-1 with TRBJ2-2, with D tentatively TRBD2 (6 bases). Between the trimmed V and J ends, which lost 6 bases and 0 bases, there was a span of 11 bases. The CDR3 has 15 residues. Germline assignment: CDR1 WNHNN and CDR2 SYGVQD (reference sequence). This CDR3 is CASSGGHPNTGELFF. Written as DNA, the CDR3 is TGCGCCAGCAGCGGAGGGCACCCGAACACCGGGGAGCTGTTTTTT.

The J gene is TRBJ2-7, the V gene TRBV5-8; no firm D call. Germline V gene data show CDR1 as SGHTS and CDR2 as YDEGEE. This CDR3 contains 15 residues. Trimming stripped 3 bases from V and 3 bases from J, with 16 bases between. In DNA form, the CDR3 reads TGTGCCAGCAGCTCTACCCGACCCCCCTACTACGAGCAGTACTTC. Its translation is CASSSTRPPYYEQYF.

The V and J genes are TRBV4-2 and TRBJ2-7, with 8 bases matching TRBD2. The trim removed 0 bases at V and 6 bases at J, leaving 7 bases unmatched. Germline lookup yields CDR1 LGHNA and CDR2 YNFKEQ. The CDR3 spans 15 residues. The CDR3: CASSQDRQRGREQYF. The CDR3, as DNA: TGTGCCAGCAGCCAAGATCGCCAGCGGGGGCGCGAGCAGTACTTC.

This clone was picked up many times. The junction differs from germline at one of its ends, possibly a read error. The chain uses TRBV6-4 and TRBJ2-7; TRBD1 matches 11 bases. Germline V CDR1 and CDR2: MRHNA, SNTAGT. The CDR3 runs to 15 residues. CDR3 sequence: CASSYSGTGGYEQYF. The CDR3 DNA reads TGTGCCAGCAGTTACTCCGGGACAGGGGGCTACGAGCAGTACTTC.

This clone was picked up one time. This rearrangement joins TRBV7-7 to TRBJ2-3; maybe TRBD2 (6 bases). This CDR3 comprises 14 residues. CDR1 and CDR2 from the germline V gene are SSHAT and FNYEAQ (reference sequence). The CDR3 DNA sequence: TGTGCTATCGCGGAGGGAGTAAATGCAGATACGCAGTATTTT. Its translation is CAIAEGVNADTQYF.

The V call is TRBV7-2, the J call TRBJ1-5, with D tentatively TRBD1 (5 bases). Trimming stripped 5 bases from V and 0 bases from J, with 11 bases between. Germline CDR1 is SGHTA and CDR2 is FQGNSA. The CDR3 consists of 15 residues. Here the CDR3 DNA reads TGTGCCAGCAGCCCGGGACCTTATAGCAATCAGCCCCAGCATTTT. Amino acids: CASSPGPYSNQPQHF.

This clone has only one observation. The chain recombines TRBV30 with TRBJ1-2; a possible D gene is TRBD1 (5 bases). V lost 5 bases and J 0 bases, leaving 28 bases between the germline ends. Looked up from germline, CDR1 is GTSNPN and CDR2 is SVGIG (reference sequence). The CDR3 spans 19 residues. CDR3 sequence reads: CAWLDPAQVGRGANYGYTF. CDR3 DNA sequence: TGTGCCTGGCTGGACCCCGCACAGGTCGGGAGAGGAGCTAACTATGGCTACACCTTC.

V usage is TRBV7-7 and J usage is TRBJ2-1, with 10 bases lining up with TRBD1. Trimming removed 5 bases from V and 7 bases from J; junction bases left unmatched: 2. Germline V gene data show CDR1 as SSHAT and CDR2 as FNYEAQ (reference sequence). The CDR3 extends over 13 amino acids. The CDR3 DNA follows: TGTGCCAGCAGCCCGGGACAGGGGAATGAGCAGTTCTTC. It yields the protein CASSPGQGNEQFF.

This clone was seen once. The rearrangement links TRBV27 to TRBJ2-7, with D unresolved. The germline CDR1 and CDR2 sequences are MNHEY and SMNVEV (reference sequence). V gave up 4 bases and J gave up 4 bases, with 17 bases separating them. CDR3 length: 15 amino acids. The CDR3 is CASSCPPPRCYEQYF. CDR3 nucleotide sequence: TGTGCCAGCAGTTGCCCACCTCCTCGTTGTTACGAGCAGTACTTC.

The V and J genes are TRBV5-6 and TRBJ2-7, with a weak D call TRBD2 (6 bases). V lost 4 bases and J 3 bases, leaving 11 bases between the germline ends. CDR3 length: 13 residues. The germline V gene has CDR1 SGHDT and CDR2 YYEEEE. This CDR3 is CASSLRGIYEQYF. The DNA for the CDR3 is TGTGCCAGCAGCCTGCGGGGAATCTACGAGCAGTACTTC.